The T cell receptor (beta chain) described here comes from a study of T cells in localized non-small cell lung cancer. The study's findings and limits: Uninvolved nearby lung showed the greatest T cell clonality, exceeding that found in tumor. It remains possible that heterogeneity exists, since only one tumor region was sequenced. Appearance in adjacent lung was seen for a median about 58 of the top 100 tumor clones. Increased T cell density in blood showed an association with longer overall survival.

This clone qualifies as medium-sized. Its antigen is still unknown. The CDR3 contains 15 residues. V lost 2 bases and J lost 0, with 11 bases in between. Looked up from germline, CDR1 is KGHSH and CDR2 is LQKENI. Profiling relied on immunoSEQ multiplex PCR, and the TCRdb table lists in-frame clones only, not all of them. The sample lists over 20,000 clones, 70% to 90% seen once, with 25% to 35% in the top ten. This sequence was found in a male donor at least 60 years old with stage II lung adenocarcinoma. The sample was peripheral blood mononuclear cells, taken before any cancer treatment. The J gene is TRBJ2-7, the V gene TRBV18, with D uncertain. CDR3 in DNA: TGTGCCAGCTCACCAGTTGGCTCCAGCTCCTACGAGCAGTACTTC. Encoded protein: CASSPVGSSSYEQYF.